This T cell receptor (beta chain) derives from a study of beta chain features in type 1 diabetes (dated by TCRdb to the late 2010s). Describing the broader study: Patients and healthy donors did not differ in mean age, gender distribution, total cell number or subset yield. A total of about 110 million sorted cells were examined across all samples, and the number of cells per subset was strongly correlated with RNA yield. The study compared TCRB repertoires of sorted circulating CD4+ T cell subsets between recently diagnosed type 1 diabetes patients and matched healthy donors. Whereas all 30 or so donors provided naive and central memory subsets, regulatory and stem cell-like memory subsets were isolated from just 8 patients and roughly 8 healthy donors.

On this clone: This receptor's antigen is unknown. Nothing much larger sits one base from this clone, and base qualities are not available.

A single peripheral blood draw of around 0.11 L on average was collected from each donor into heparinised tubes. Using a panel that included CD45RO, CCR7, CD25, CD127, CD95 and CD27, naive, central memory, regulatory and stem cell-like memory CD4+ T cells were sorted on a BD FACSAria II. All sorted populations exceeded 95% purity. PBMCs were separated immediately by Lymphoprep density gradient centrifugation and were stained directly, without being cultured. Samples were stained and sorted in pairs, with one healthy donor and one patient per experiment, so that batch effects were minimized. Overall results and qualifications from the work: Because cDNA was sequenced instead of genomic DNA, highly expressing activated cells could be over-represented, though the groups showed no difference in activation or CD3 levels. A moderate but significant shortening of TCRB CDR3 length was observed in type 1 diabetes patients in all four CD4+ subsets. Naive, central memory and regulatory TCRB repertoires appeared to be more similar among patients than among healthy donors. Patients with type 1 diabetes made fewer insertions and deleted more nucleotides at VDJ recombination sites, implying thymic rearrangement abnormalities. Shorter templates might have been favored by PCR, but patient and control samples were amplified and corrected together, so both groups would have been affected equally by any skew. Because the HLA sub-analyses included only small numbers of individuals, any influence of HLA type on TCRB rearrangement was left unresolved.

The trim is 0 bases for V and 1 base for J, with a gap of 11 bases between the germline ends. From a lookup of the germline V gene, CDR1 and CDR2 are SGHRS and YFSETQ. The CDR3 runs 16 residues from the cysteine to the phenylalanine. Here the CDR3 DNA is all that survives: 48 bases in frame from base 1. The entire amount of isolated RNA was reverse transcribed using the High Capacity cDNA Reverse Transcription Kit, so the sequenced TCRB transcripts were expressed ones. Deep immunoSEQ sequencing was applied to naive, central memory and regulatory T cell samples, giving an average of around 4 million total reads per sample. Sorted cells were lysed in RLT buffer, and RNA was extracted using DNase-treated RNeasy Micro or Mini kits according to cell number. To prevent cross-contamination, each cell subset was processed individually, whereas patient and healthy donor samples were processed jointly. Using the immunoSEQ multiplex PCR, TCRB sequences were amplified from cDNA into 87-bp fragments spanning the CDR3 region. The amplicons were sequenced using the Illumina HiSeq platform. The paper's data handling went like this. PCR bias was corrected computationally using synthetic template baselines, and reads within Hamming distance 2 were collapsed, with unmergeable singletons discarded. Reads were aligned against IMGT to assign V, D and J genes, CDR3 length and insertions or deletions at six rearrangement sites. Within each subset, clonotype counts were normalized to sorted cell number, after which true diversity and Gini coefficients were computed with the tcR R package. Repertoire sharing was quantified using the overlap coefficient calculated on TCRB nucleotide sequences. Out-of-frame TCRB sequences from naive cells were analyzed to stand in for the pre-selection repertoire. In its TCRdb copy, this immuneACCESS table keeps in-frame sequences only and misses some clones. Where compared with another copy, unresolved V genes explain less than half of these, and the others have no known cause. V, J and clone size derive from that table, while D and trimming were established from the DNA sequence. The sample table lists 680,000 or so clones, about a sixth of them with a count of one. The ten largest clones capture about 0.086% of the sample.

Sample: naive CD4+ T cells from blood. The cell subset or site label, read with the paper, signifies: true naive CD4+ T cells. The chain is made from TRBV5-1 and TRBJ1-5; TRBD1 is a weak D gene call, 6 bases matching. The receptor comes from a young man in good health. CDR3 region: CASSLVPGASNQPQHF. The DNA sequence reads TGCGCCAGCAGCTTGGTACCAGGGGCAAGCAATCAGCCCCAGCATTTT. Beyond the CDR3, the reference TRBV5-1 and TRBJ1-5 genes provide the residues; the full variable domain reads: KAGVTQTPRYLIKTRGQQVTLSCSPISGHRSVSWYQQTPGQGLQFLFEYFSETQRNKGNFPGRFSGRQFSNSRSEMNVSTLELGDSALYLCASSLVPGASNQPQHFGDGTRLSIL.